A selection of T cell receptor beta chains follows, all from one sample in a study of cytomegalovirus exposure and HLA in healthy donors. Measured with immunoSEQ multiplex PCR; TCRdb has only the in-frame clones, and not every one. Of some 150,000 clones in the sample, about 79% were seen once. The source material was PBMCs. These receptors were obtained from a male donor in good health and CMV-seronegative. Both conserved end residues are part of each CDR3. D genes are given only for firm matches.

V gene,D gene,CDR3 length,J gene,CDR3 DNA,CDR3 protein
TRBV27,TRBD2,16,TRBJ2-1,TGTGCCAGCAGCGTACTCGGCGGGAGGTTTTACAATGAGCAGTTCTTC,CASSVLGGRFYNEQFF
TRBV4-1,NA,17,TRBJ1-4,TGCGCCAGCAGCCGATCCTCGACCGCCCGACTTCGGGAAAAACTGTTTTTT,CASSRSSTARLREKLFF
TRBV5-1,NA,15,TRBJ1-3,TGCGCCAGCAGCTTGGTTGCGGGGGGTGGAAACACCATATATTTT,CASSLVAGGGNTIYF
TRBV30,TRBD1,15,TRBJ2-5,TGTGCCTGGAGCTCTAATCCAGGGGGTTGGGAGACCCAGTACTTC,CAWSSNPGGWETQYF
TRBV19,NA,13,TRBJ1-5,TGTGCCAGTAGTTATAGCGGCAATCAGCCCCAGCATTTT,CASSYSGNQPQHF
TRBV6-5,TRBD1,15,TRBJ2-7,TGTGCCAGCAGTTACTCAAGGGACAGTATCTACGAGCAGTACTTC,CASSYSRDSIYEQYF
TRBV7-8,NA,15,TRBJ1-1,TGTGCCAGCAGCTTAGAGGCCGCGGGGAACACTGAAGCTTTCTTT,CASSLEAAGNTEAFF
TRBV6-5,NA,13,TRBJ1-4,TGTGCCAGCAGTTACAGAGGGAATGAAAAACTGTTTTTT,CASSYRGNEKLFF
TRBV5-5,NA,14,TRBJ2-7,TGTGCCAGCAGCCGGACATACAGGGACCACGAGCAGTACTTC,CASSRTYRDHEQYF
TRBV19,NA,15,TRBJ1-4,TGTGCCAGTAGTATAGGTGGAGGGATTGGAGAAAAACTGTTTTTT,CASSIGGGIGEKLFF
TRBV7-7,TRBD2,16,TRBJ2-2,TGTGCCAGCAGCTTAGCGGTTAGCGGGAGCTCCGGGGAGCTGTTTTTT,CASSLAVSGSSGELFF
TRBV9,NA,13,TRBJ2-3,TGTGCCAGCAGCCCAGCAGGGGTGGATACGCAGTATTTT,CASSPAGVDTQYF
TRBV18,NA,14,TRBJ1-1,TGTGCCAGCTCACCACTACAGGAGAACACTGAAGCTTTCTTT,CASSPLQENTEAFF
TRBV7-8,TRBD1,17,TRBJ1-6,TGTGCCAGCAGCCCCATTCTCGCCAGGGGGCAAAATTCACCCCTCCACTTT,CASSPILARGQNSPLHF